This entry lists 20 T cell receptor beta chains sequenced from one sample in a study of T cells in Graves' hyperthyroidism and ophthalmopathy. There were TCR beta CDR3 regions amplified from RNA transcripts. First-round RT-PCR targeting the TCR CDR3 was performed with the HTBI primer set. TCRdb re-called the multiplex PCR reads with MiXCR, one entry per CDR3 protein. The data contain roughly 360,000 distinct CDR3 sequences, roughly 13% of them singletons. Sequencing was carried out using blood. Receptors originate from a man in his thirties or forties with Graves' hyperthyroidism that later progressed to Graves' ophthalmopathy.

This clonotype was seen many times. This chain uses TRBV7-9 with TRBJ2-5; 15 nucleotides agree with TRBD2. With V trimmed by 3 bases and J by 0 bases, 5 bases remained unmatched. The CDR3 length is 18 residues. Germline lookup yields CDR1 SEHNR and CDR2 FQNEAQ (reference sequence). Here the CDR3 reads CASSFGTSGGLYQETQYF. The CDR3 coding sequence is TGTGCCAGCAGCTTCGGGACTAGCGGGGGGTTGTACCAAGAGACCCAGTACTTC.

This clonotype has at least ten counts. The V gene is TRBV7-9, the J gene TRBJ2-3; D unclear. From germline, CDR1 is SEHNR and CDR2 FQNEAQ (reference sequence). The CDR3 spans 11 residues. The V and J ends lost 4 bases and 7 bases respectively, with 6 bases between them. CDR3 bases: TGTGCCAGCAGCTCTGCTTATACGCAGTATTTT. Its translation: CASSSAYTQYF.

The chain has TRBV2 and TRBJ1-5; D uncertain. Looked up from germline, CDR1 is SNHLY and CDR2 is FYNNEI. Trimming pared 0 bases from V and 5 bases from J, leaving 5 bases between. This CDR3 region has 13 residues. The CDR3 region has the DNA TGTGCCAGCAGTGAAGCTCCCCATCAGCCCCAGCATTTT. Translated: CASSEAPHQPQHF.

This clonotype was observed a few times. The J gene is TRBJ2-5, the V gene TRBV6-6; 13 nucleotides agree with TRBD2. Germline-derived CDR1 and CDR2 are MNHNY and SVGAGI (reference sequence). J gave up 4 bases and V 2 bases, and 7 bases lay outside the gene matches. CDR3 size: 17 residues. The CDR3 nucleotides read TGTGCCAGCAGTTACCCGACTAGCGGGGGGATAAGAGAGACCCAGTACTTC. Protein: CASSYPTSGGIRETQYF.

The table lists this clonotype with many counts. The rearrangement links TRBV11-3 to TRBJ2-1; D possibly corresponds to TRBD2 (6 bases). The germline V gene encodes CDR1 SGHNT and CDR2 YENEEA. Trimming pared 5 bases from V and 1 base from J, leaving 15 bases between. The CDR3 spans 16 residues. CDR3 DNA sequence: TGTGCCAGCAGCCCCGGGGACTCCTTATCCTACAATGAGCAGTTCTTC. Translated: CASSPGDSLSYNEQFF.

This clonotype showed up just a few times. This sequence joins TRBV20-1 and TRBJ2-7; 9 nucleotides agree with TRBD1. CDR3 length: 14 amino acids. V lost 2 bases and J lost 3; bases outside the gene matches: 5. In germline, CDR1 is DFQATT, CDR2 SNEGSKA (reference sequence). CDR3 DNA: TGCAGTGCTAGATCCGACAGGGGGGACTACGAGCAGTACTTC. Protein product: CSARSDRGDYEQYF.

This clonotype was counted between two and nine times. This chain uses TRBV24-1 with TRBJ2-3, with a weak D call TRBD1 (6 bases). CDR3 length: 14 residues. CDR1 and CDR2 (germline): KGHDR, SFDVKD. V gave up 6 bases and J gave up 1 base, with 10 bases separating them. The CDR3 spells CATSRSGGTDTQYF. The DNA for the CDR3 is TGTGCCACCAGTCGGTCAGGGGGCACAGATACGCAGTATTTT.

The table lists this clonotype with many counts. The rearrangement joins TRBV2 to TRBJ1-5, with D possibly matching TRBD1 (6 bases). V lost 4 bases, J lost 4 bases, and 11 bases lay in between. Germline V lookup: CDR1 SNHLY, CDR2 FYNNEI. The CDR3 contains 14 residues. CDR3 loop: CASSGEGENQPQHF. The CDR3, as DNA: TGTGCCAGCAGTGGGGAGGGGGAGAATCAGCCCCAGCATTTT.

This clonotype appeared many times. The rearrangement links TRBV12-3 or TRBV12-4 to TRBJ2-5, with 7 nucleotides matching TRBD2. The CDR3 consists of 14 residues. The V gene end was trimmed by 3 bases and the J gene end by 5 bases; junction bases not matched to a gene: 6. DNA for the CDR3: TGTGCCAGCAGTTTCGAAGTGGGGGGGGAGACCCAGTACTTC. This sequence encodes CASSFEVGGETQYF.

On this clonotype itself: This may stem from a read error, because a much larger clone lies one nucleotide away. The CDR3 ends on some other residue instead of the conserved phenylalanine or tryptophan, so this is likely a read error. The rearrangement links TRBV11-2 to TRBJ1-6; a weak D match, TRBD1 (6 bases). The CDR3 sequence is 15 residues long. The germline V gene has CDR1 SGHAT and CDR2 FQNNGV. Trimming cost V 6 bases and J 7 bases, with 16 bases left between them. The CDR3 nucleotides read TGTGCCAGCAGACCTCAGGGGTTGAGGAATTCACCCCTCCACTAT. As protein: CASRPQGLRNSPLHY.

This clonotype was observed many times. The rearrangement uses TRBV28 and TRBJ1-6; 9 bases match TRBD1. Trimming took 3 bases from V and 13 from J; bases not matched to a gene: 10. CDR3 length: 15 residues. CDR1 MDHEN and CDR2 SYDVKM come from the germline V gene. The CDR3, as DNA: TGTGCCAGCAGTTTTGGGGACAGGGTCGTATCGCCCCTCCACTTT. It specifies CASSFGDRVVSPLHF.

This clonotype was recorded at least ten times. The chain employs TRBV6-5 and TRBJ2-7, with TRBD2 matching over 11 bases. The germline V gene encodes CDR1 MNHEY and CDR2 SVGAGI. V lost 2 bases, J lost 0 bases, and 9 bases stayed unmatched. CDR3 length: 18 amino acids. The CDR3 DNA reads TGTGCCAGCAGTTACCTACCACCGGGACTAGCGGACTCCTACGAGCAGTACTTC. Encoded protein: CASSYLPPGLADSYEQYF.

This chain uses TRBV28 with TRBJ1-4, with D hard to call. Germline V CDR1 and CDR2: MDHEN, SYDVKM. V gave up 2 bases and J gave up 8 bases, with 12 bases separating them. This CDR3 has 14 amino acids. CDR3 protein: CASSLGRVGEKLFF. The CDR3, as DNA: TGTGCCAGCAGTTTAGGTAGGGTTGGGGAAAAACTGTTTTTT.

This clonotype was counted at least ten times. This chain links TRBV6-2 or TRBV6-3 with TRBJ2-3; D is perhaps TRBD2 (5 bases). Germline CDR1 is MNHEY and CDR2 is SVGEGT. CDR3 length: 15 amino acids. Trimming removed 6 bases at V and 1 base at J, with 14 bases between. CDR3 in amino acids: CASSPLVSGTDTQYF. The CDR3 nucleotides read TGTGCCAGCAGCCCGTTAGTTAGCGGCACAGATACGCAGTATTTT.

This clonotype appeared many times. The chain links TRBV10-3 to TRBJ2-3; tentatively, D is TRBD2 (7 bases). V lost 7 bases, J lost 2 bases, and 16 bases lay in between. Germline CDR1 ENHRY, CDR2 SYGVKD. The CDR3 covers 15 residues. Written as DNA, the CDR3 is TGTGCCATCAAGGCTGGGGGGGCGATCACAGATACGCAGTATTTT. It translates to CAIKAGGAITDTQYF.

This clonotype was seen only a few times. Possible read error: a much larger clone is one base away. The chain couples TRBV12-3 or TRBV12-4 to TRBJ1-6; 7 bases line up with TRBD1. With V trimmed by 6 bases and J by 5 bases, 7 bases remained unmatched. This CDR3 region has 15 residues. CDR3 in DNA: TGTGCCAGCAGGAGGGGCCAGGGGGATAATTCACCCCTCCACTTT. Residues: CASRRGQGDNSPLHF.

This clonotype was recorded at least ten times. This rearrangement joins TRBV6-5 to TRBJ2-1, with unresolved D. V dropped 0 bases and J dropped 0 bases, with 9 bases sitting between them. Germline CDR1 is MNHEY and CDR2 is SVGAGI. The CDR3 is 16 residues long. CDR3 sequence (DNA): TGTGCCAGCAGTTACTCCGTGGCAGGCTCCTACAATGAGCAGTTCTTC. Translating gives CASSYSVAGSYNEQFF.

This clonotype turned up a few times. The genes are TRBV6-2 or TRBV6-3 and TRBJ2-5; either TRBD1 or TRBD2 may supply D (5 bases each). CDR3 length: 15 residues. The germline CDR1 and CDR2 sequences are MNHEY and SVGEGT. V dropped 6 bases and J dropped 1 base, with 15 bases sitting between them. CDR3 nucleotides: TGTGCCAGCAGCCCCCGGGACCACACCCAAGAGACCCAGTACTTC. It specifies CASSPRDHTQETQYF.

This clonotype showed up just a few times. The V gene is TRBV28, the J gene TRBJ2-6; D gene unclear. The CDR3 has 15 amino acids. Germline loops: CDR1 MDHEN, CDR2 SYDVKM. Trimming took off 5 bases at V and 1 base at J, with 9 bases between the two ends. The CDR3 sequence: CASSTLRSGANVLTF. The CDR3 nucleotides are TGTGCCAGCAGTACCCTTCGGTCTGGGGCCAACGTCCTGACTTTC.

This clonotype was seen many times. The rearrangement joins TRBV28 to TRBJ2-2; the D gene could be TRBD1 or TRBD2 (6 bases each). The length of the CDR3 is 15 residues. The V and J ends lost 7 bases and 5 bases respectively, with 17 bases between them. Germline CDR1 reads MDHEN; CDR2 reads SYDVKM. The CDR3 bases are TGTGCCAGCACCTTGGGGGGCGCGTCGACCGGGGAGCTGTTTTTT. Translation gives CASTLGGASTGELFF.